The sequence of this T cell receptor beta chain was determined in a study of regulatory T cells in long-lasting Graves disease. Whole-study context: Persistence in Graves' disease denoted antithyroid drug use beyond 5 years alongside positive TSH receptor antibodies.

This CDR3 has 13 residues. The germline gives CDR1 SGHRS, CDR2 YFSETQ. Investigators prepared the TCR beta libraries by applying iRepertoire HTBI primers and Arm-PCR of CDR3 regions. Each CDR3 protein is one row after TCRdb ran MiXCR on the multiplex PCR reads. This table holds about 460,000 distinct CDR3 sequences, around a fifth found once. The table lists this clonotype with a count of one. Its specificity is not known. The time point here: persistent/refractory GD, antithyroid drugs over 5 years with positive TRAb. Scientists built the TCR library using RNA that was extracted from PBMCs. Findings of the study overall: TRBV28, TRBJ1-2 and TRBJ2-5 were segments that persistent disease favored.

This chain uses TRBV5-1 with TRBJ2-5; possible D gene TRBD2, 6 bases. The J call could be wrong; TRBJ2-1 is a better fit for the DNA end. The source was peripheral blood mononuclear cells (PBMCs), collected when the disease was refractory, from a patient treated with antithyroid drugs. This clonotype was sampled from a female donor with Graves disease. The CDR3 sequence: CASGDYGGNEQFF. The CDR3 nucleotides are TGCGCCAGCGGTGATTACGGGGGCAATGAGCAGTTCTTC.